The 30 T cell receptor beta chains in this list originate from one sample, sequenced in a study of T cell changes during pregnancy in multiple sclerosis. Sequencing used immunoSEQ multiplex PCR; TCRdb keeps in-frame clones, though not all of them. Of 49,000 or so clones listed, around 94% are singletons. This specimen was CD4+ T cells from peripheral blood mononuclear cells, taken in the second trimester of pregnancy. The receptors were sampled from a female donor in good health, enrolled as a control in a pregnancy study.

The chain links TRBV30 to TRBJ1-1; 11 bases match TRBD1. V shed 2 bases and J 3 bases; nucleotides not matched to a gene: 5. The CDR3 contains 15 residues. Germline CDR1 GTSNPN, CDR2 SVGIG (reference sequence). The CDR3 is CAWSPWDRGDTEAFF. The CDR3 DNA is TGTGCCTGGAGTCCTTGGGACAGGGGGGACACTGAAGCTTTCTTT.

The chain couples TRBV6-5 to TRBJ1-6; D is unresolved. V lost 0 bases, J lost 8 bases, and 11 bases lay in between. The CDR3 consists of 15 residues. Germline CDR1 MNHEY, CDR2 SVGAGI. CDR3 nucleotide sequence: TGTGCCAGCAGTTACTCGACCAGGTTTCATTCACCCCTCCACTTT. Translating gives CASSYSTRFHSPLHF.

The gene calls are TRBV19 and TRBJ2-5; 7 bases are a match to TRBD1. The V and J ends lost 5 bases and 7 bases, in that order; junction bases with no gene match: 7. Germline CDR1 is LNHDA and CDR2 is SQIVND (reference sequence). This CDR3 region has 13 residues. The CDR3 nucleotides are TGTGCCAGTAGTCCTACAGGGGAGCGGACCCAGTACTTC. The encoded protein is CASSPTGERTQYF. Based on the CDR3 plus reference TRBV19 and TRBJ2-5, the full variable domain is DGGITQSPKYLFRKEGQNVTLSCEQNLNHDAMYWYRQDPGQGLRLIYYSQIVNDFQKGDIAEGYSVSREKKESFPLTVTSAQKNPTAFYLCASSPTGERTQYFGPGTRLLVL.

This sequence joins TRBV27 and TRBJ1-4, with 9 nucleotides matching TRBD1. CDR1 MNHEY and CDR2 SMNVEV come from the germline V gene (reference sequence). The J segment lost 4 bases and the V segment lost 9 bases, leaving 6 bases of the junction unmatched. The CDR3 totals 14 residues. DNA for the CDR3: TGTGCCAGTCGAACAGGGGGCATTAATGAAAAACTGTTTTTT. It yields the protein CASRTGGINEKLFF.

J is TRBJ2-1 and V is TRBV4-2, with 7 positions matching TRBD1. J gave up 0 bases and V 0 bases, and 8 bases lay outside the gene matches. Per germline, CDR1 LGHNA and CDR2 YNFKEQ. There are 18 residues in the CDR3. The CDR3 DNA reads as TGTGCCAGCAGCCAAGAGGGGAGCCGGGACAGCTCCTACAATGAGCAGTTCTTC. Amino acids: CASSQEGSRDSSYNEQFF.

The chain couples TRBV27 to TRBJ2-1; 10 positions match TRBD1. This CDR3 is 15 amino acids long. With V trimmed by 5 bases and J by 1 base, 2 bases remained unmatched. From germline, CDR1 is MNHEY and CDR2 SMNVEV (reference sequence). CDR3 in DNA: TGTGCCAGCAGTCGACAGGGGGCGTCCTACAATGAGCAGTTCTTC. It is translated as CASSRQGASYNEQFF.

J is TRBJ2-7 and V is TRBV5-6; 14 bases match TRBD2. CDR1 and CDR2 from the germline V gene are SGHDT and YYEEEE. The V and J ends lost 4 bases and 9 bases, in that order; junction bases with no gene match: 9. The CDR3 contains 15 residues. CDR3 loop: CASSLRTSGGPRQYF. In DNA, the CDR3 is TGTGCCAGCAGCCTGAGGACTAGCGGGGGGCCTCGGCAGTACTTC.

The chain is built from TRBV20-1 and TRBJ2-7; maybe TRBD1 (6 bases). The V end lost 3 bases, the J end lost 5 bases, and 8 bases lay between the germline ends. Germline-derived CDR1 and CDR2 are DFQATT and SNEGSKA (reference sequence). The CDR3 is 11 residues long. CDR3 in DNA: TGCAGTGCTAGTCCAGGGGACGAGCAGTACTTC. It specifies CSASPGDEQYF.

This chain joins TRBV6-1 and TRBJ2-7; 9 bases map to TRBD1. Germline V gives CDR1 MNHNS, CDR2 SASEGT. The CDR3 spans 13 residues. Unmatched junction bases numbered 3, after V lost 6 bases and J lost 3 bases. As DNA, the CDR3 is TGTGCCAGCAGACTGGGACAGGGCTACGAGCAGTACTTC. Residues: CASRLGQGYEQYF.

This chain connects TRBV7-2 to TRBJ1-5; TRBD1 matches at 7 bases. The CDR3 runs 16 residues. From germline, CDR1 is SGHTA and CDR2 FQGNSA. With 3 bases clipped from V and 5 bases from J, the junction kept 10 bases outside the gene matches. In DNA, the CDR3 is TGTGCCAGCAGCTTCGCAGGGACAGCTAGGGATCAGCCCCAGCATTTT. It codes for CASSFAGTARDQPQHF. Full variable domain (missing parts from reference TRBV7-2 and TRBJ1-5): GAGVSQSPSNKVTEKGKDVELRCDPISGHTALYWYRQSLGQGLEFLIYFQGNSAPDKSGLPSDRFSAERTGGSVSTLTIQRTQQEDSAVYLCASSFAGTARDQPQHFGDGTRLSIL.

The CDR3 region has the DNA TGTGCCAGCAACCAGGAGGTCAGTTCTTTCGAGCAGTACTTC. Translation: CASNQEVSSFEQYF. The V and J genes are TRBV6-1 and TRBJ2-7; a possible D gene is TRBD2 (5 bases). The CDR3 is 14 residues long. With 7 bases removed from V and 6 bases from J, the gap between germline ends came to 19 bases. Germline lookup yields CDR1 MNHNS and CDR2 SASEGT.

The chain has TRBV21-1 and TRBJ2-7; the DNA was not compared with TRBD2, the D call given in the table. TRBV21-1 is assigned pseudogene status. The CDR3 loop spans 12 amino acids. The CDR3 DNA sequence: TGTGCCAGCAGCAAAACTAGCTTCGAGCAGTACTTC. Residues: CASSKTSFEQYF.

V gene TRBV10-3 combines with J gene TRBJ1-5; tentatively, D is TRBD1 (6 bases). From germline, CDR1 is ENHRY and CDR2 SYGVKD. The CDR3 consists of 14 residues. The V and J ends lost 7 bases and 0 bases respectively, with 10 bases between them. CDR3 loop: CAIKAGDSNQPQHF. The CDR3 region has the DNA TGTGCCATCAAGGCAGGGGATAGCAATCAGCCCCAGCATTTT.

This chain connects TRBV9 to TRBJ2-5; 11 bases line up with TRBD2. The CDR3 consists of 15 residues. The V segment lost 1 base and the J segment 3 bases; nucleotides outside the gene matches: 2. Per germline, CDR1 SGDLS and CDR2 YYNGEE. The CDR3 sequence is CASSVNSGGEETQYF. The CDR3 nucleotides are TGTGCCAGCAGCGTAAATAGCGGGGGGGAAGAGACCCAGTACTTC.

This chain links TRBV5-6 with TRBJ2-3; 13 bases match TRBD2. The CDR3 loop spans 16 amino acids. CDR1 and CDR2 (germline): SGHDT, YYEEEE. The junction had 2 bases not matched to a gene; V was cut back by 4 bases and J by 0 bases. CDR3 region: CASSAGLAGSTDTQYF. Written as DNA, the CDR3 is TGTGCCAGCAGCGCGGGACTAGCGGGGAGCACAGATACGCAGTATTTT.

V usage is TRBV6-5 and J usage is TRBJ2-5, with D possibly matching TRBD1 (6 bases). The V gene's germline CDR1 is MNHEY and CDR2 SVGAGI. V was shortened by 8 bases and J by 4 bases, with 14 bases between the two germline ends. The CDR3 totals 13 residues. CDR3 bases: TGTGCCAGCGGAGTGGGGGCCGGAGAGACCCAGTACTTC. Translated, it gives CASGVGAGETQYF.

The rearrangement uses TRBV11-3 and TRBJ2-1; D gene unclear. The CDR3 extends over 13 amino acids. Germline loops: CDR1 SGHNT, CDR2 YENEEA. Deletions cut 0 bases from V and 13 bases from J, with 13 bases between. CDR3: CASSLEPGFSQFF. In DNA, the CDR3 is TGTGCCAGCAGCTTAGAGCCCGGTTTTAGTCAGTTCTTC.

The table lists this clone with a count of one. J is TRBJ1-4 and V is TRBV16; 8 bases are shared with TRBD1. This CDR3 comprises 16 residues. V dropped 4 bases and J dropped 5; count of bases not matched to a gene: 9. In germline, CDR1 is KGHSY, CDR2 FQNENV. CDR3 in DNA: TGTGCCAGCAGCCGGAATTTAGGGACAGGCAATGAAAAACTGTTTTTT. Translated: CASSRNLGTGNEKLFF.

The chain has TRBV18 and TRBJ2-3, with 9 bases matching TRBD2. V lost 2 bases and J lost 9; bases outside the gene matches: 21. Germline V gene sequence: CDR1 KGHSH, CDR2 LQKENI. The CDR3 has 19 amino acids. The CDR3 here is CASSPDPLLERGAAGTQYF. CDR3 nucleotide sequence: TGTGCCAGCTCACCAGATCCTTTGCTTGAGCGGGGGGCAGCCGGAACGCAGTATTTT.

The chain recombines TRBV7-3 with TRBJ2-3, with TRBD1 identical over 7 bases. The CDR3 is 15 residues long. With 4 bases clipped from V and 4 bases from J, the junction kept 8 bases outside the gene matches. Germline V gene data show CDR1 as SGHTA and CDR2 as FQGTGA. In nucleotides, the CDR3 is TGTGCCAGCAGCTCAGGGGGAAACGCAGCAGATACGCAGTATTTT. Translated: CASSSGGNAADTQYF.

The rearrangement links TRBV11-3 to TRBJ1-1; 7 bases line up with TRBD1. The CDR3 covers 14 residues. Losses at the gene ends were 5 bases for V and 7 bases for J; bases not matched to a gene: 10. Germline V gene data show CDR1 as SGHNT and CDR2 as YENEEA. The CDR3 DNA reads TGTGCCAGCAGCCAGATAGGGACAGATCGTGAAGCTTTCTTT. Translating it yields CASSQIGTDREAFF.

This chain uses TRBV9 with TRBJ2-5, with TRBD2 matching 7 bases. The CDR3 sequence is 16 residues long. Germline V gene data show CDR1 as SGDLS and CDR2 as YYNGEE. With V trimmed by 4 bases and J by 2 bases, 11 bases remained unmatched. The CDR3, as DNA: TGTGCCAGCAGCCCCTGGGGGAGGGGTCAACAAGAGACCCAGTACTTC. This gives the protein CASSPWGRGQQETQYF.

DNA of the CDR3: TGTGCCAGCAGTGTTAAACAGGGTGGCGGCTACACCTTC. This gives the protein CASSVKQGGGYTF. The gene calls are TRBV2 and TRBJ1-2; tentative D call: TRBD1 (6 bases). V was trimmed by 4 bases and J by 8 bases, leaving 14 bases between them. Germline loops: CDR1 SNHLY, CDR2 FYNNEI. This CDR3 spans 13 amino acids.

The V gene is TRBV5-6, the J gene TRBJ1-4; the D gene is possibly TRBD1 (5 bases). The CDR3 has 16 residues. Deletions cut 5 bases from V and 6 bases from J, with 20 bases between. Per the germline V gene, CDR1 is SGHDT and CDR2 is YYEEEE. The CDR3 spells CASRHTSRTGHEKLFF. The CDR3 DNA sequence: TGTGCCAGCAGACACACCAGCCGTACAGGACATGAAAAACTGTTTTTT.

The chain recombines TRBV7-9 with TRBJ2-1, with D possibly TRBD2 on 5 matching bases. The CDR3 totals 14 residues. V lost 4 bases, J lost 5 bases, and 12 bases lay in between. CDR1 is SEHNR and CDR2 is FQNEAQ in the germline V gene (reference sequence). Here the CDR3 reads CASSSRGNDNEQFF. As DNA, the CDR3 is TGTGCCAGCAGCTCCCGGGGAAATGACAATGAGCAGTTCTTC.

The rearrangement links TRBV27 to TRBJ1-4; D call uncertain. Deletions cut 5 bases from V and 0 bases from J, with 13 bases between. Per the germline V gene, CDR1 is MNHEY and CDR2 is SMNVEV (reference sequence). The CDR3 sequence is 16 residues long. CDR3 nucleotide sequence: TGTGCCAGCAGTGCCGGACTCATTGCAACTAATGAAAAACTGTTTTTT. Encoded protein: CASSAGLIATNEKLFF.

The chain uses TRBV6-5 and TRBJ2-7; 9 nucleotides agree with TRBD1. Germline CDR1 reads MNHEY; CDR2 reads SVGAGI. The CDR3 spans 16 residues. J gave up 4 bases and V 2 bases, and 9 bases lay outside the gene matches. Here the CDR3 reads CASSYRGTGFVYEQYF. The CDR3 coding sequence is TGTGCCAGCAGTTACAGAGGGACAGGGTTTGTGTACGAGCAGTACTTC.

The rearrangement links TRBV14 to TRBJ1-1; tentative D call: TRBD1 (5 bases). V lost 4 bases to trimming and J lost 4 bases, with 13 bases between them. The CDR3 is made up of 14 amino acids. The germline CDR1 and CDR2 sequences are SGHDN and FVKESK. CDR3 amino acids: CASSPTVGGTEAFF. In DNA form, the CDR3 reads TGTGCCAGCAGCCCGACAGTCGGGGGCACTGAAGCTTTCTTT.

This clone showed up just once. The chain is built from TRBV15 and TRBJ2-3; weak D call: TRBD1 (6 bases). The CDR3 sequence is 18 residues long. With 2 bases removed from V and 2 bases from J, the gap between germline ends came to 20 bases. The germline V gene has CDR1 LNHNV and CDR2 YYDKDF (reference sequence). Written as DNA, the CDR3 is TGTGCCACCAGCAGATCATTAGTGGGACACTTATCCACAGATACGCAGTATTTT. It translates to CATSRSLVGHLSTDTQYF. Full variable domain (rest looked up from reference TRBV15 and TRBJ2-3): DAMVIQNPRYQVTQFGKPVTLSCSQTLNHNVMYWYQQKSSQAPKLLFHYYDKDFNNEADTPDNFQSRRPNTSFCFLDIRSPGLGDTAMYLCATSRSLVGHLSTDTQYFGPGTRLTVL.

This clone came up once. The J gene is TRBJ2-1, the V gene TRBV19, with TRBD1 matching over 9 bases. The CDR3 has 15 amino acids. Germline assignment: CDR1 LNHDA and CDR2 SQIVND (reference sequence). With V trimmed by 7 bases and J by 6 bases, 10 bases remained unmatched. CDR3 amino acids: CASIRGTGSPNEQFF. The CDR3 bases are TGTGCCAGTATTCGTGGGACAGGGTCCCCCAATGAGCAGTTCTTC.